This is a list of T cell receptor beta chains from one sample in a study. The repertoire was sequenced with immunoSEQ multiplex PCR; TCRdb's copy has only in-frame clones and lacks some. The sample comprises approximately 70,000 clones, roughly 93% of which are singletons, and 3.5% to 5.5% rests with the top ten. The sample taken for sequencing was PBMCs. The receptor source for this set is a man in his forties with rheumatoid arthritis. Both conserved end residues are part of each CDR3. The D gene is left open where the match is weak. Rows may omit the clone size; those that give it use once, few, many or a size class.

>TRBV6-6|TRBJ2-7|TRBD2|-|14
CASRWTSLRDEQYF
TGTGCCAGCAGATGGACTAGCTTAAGAGACGAGCAGTACTTC
>TRBV3-1/TRBV3-2|TRBJ1-1|-|-|15
CASSQTRSSRTEAFF
TGTGCCAGCAGCCAGACGCGCTCTTCGCGCACTGAAGCTTTCTTT
>TRBV5-4|TRBJ1-2|-|-|12
CASSSPAGGYTF
TGTGCCAGCAGCTCACCCGCGGGTGGCTACACCTTC
>TRBV9|TRBJ2-7|TRBD1|-|15
CASSAPGQSSYEQYF
TGTGCCAGCAGCGCACCGGGACAGTCATCCTACGAGCAGTACTTC
>TRBV6-2/TRBV6-3|TRBJ2-1|TRBD2|-|18
CASSDPPGGSGWNNEQFF
TGTGCCAGCAGTGATCCACCGGGGGGTAGCGGGTGGAACAATGAGCAGTTCTTC
>TRBV6-5|TRBJ2-6|TRBD1|-|15
CASHSGGTGANVLTF
TGTGCCAGCCACTCAGGGGGTACTGGGGCCAACGTCCTGACTTTC
>TRBV7-9|TRBJ2-5|-|-|14
CASSFRQTQETQYF
TGTGCCAGCAGCTTTAGGCAGACACAAGAGACCCAGTACTTC
>TRBV5-5|TRBJ1-4|-|-|16
CASSWVSTATNEKLFF
TGTGCCAGCAGCTGGGTGTCCACTGCAACTAATGAAAAACTGTTTTTT
>TRBV7-9|TRBJ2-3|-|-|15
CASSLPSQVADTQYF
TGTGCCAGCAGCTTACCTTCCCAGGTAGCAGATACGCAGTATTTT
>TRBV19|TRBJ2-7|-|-|16
CASSRGQGGNVYEQYF
TGTGCCAGTAGTCGCGGACAGGGAGGGAACGTCTACGAGCAGTACTTC
>TRBV5-1|TRBJ2-7|TRBD2|-|16
CASSLYTSGSFYEQYF
TGCGCCAGCAGCTTGTATACTAGCGGGAGCTTCTACGAGCAGTACTTC
>TRBV25-1|TRBJ1-2|-|-|12
CASSRETYGYTF
TGTGCCAGCAGCAGGGAAACCTATGGCTACACCTTC
>TRBV5-1|TRBJ2-2|-|-|16
CASSGIAGISHGELFF
TGCGCCAGCAGCGGAATTGCAGGGATTTCTCACGGGGAGCTGTTTTTT
>TRBV28|TRBJ1-1|TRBD1|-|14
CASIQRDRERRAFF
TGTGCCAGCATACAAAGGGACAGGGAGAGAAGAGCTTTCTTT
>TRBV12-3/TRBV12-4|TRBJ2-7|TRBD1|-|13
CASSLDRGDEQYF
TGTGCCAGCAGTTTGGACAGGGGAGACGAGCAGTACTTC
>TRBV6-5|TRBJ2-7|TRBD1|-|14
CASSISTGADEQYF
TGTGCCAGCAGTATTTCGACAGGGGCTGACGAGCAGTACTTC
>TRBV28|TRBJ2-7|-|-|13
CASTPGTIYEQYF
TGTGCCAGCACTCCCGGGACGATCTACGAGCAGTACTTC
>TRBV30|TRBJ1-2|-|-|14
CAWRTGTKNYGYTF
TGTGCCTGGAGGACCGGGACGAAGAACTATGGCTACACCTTC
>TRBV9|TRBJ1-4|-|-|16
CASSLTGRATNEKLFF
TGTGCCAGCAGCTTGACAGGCCGTGCAACTAATGAAAAACTGTTTTTT
>TRBV14|TRBJ2-3|TRBD1|-|15
CASSVMGRGRDTQYF
TGTGCCAGCAGCGTTATGGGCAGGGGGCGAGATACGCAGTATTTT
>TRBV5-1|TRBJ2-1|TRBD2|-|16
CASSFLAGNQVGEQFF
TGCGCCAGCAGCTTTCTAGCGGGAAATCAGGTCGGTGAGCAGTTCTTC
>TRBV2|TRBJ1-6|-|once|14
CASSDQGTNSPLHF
TGTGCCAGCAGTGACCAGGGGACTAATTCACCCCTCCACTTT
>TRBV18|TRBJ1-2|-|-|16
CASSPFLWGTNYGYTF
TGTGCCAGCTCACCCTTTCTGTGGGGGACCAACTATGGCTACACCTTC
>TRBV5-1|TRBJ2-1|-|-|14
CASSLVRGNNEQFF
TGCGCCAGCAGCCTGGTCAGGGGAAACAATGAGCAGTTCTTC
>TRBV5-8|TRBJ2-1|TRBD2|-|15
CASFRLAGDYNEQFF
TGTGCCAGCTTCCGACTAGCGGGAGACTACAATGAGCAGTTCTTC
>TRBV6-7|TRBJ2-1|-|-|20
CASIHRVRPWGAGSYNEQFF
TGTGCCAGCATCCACAGGGTGAGACCGTGGGGGGCCGGGTCCTACAATGAGCAGTTCTTC
>TRBV19|TRBJ1-6|TRBD1|-|15
CASSARDSYNSPLHF
TGTGCCAGTAGTGCGAGGGACAGCTATAATTCACCCCTCCACTTT
>TRBV2|TRBJ1-2|-|-|14
CASSISEARAGYTF
TGTGCCAGCAGCATCTCGGAGGCCCGCGCTGGCTACACCTTC
>TRBV9|TRBJ1-2|TRBD1|-|16
CASSPHGGTGELGYTF
TGTGCCAGCAGCCCCCACGGCGGGACAGGGGAGCTAGGGTACACCTTC
>TRBV10-3|TRBJ1-5|TRBD1|-|14
CAIGNDRGNQPQHF
TGTGCCATCGGAAATGACAGGGGCAATCAGCCCCAGCATTTT
>TRBV7-9|TRBJ2-3|-|-|12
CASRGSADTQYF
TGTGCCTCCCGGGGGAGCGCGGATACGCAGTATTTT
>TRBV7-2|TRBJ1-1|-|-|15
CASSPPRGMNTEAFF
TGTGCCAGCAGCCCGCCGAGGGGCATGAACACTGAAGCTTTCTTT
>TRBV7-3|TRBJ2-3|-|-|16
CASSSRDSGSRDTQYF
TGTGCCAGCAGCTCCCGGGACTCGGGGTCTCGCGATACGCAGTATTTT
>TRBV4-2|TRBJ1-2|-|-|14
CASSQGGTDYGYTF
TGTGCCAGCAGCCAAGGGGGAACAGACTATGGCTACACCTTC
>TRBV10-3|TRBJ2-7|-|-|16
CAISGGPAGISYEQYF
TGTGCCATCAGTGGAGGACCCGCGGGGATCTCCTACGAGCAGTACTTC
>TRBV5-1|TRBJ2-1|TRBD1|-|15
CASSPGQGSYNEQFF
TGCGCCAGCAGCCCCGGACAGGGGTCATACAATGAGCAGTTCTTC
>TRBV19|TRBJ2-5|-|-|14
CASKITTGQETQYF
TGTGCCAGTAAGATAACAACAGGGCAAGAGACCCAGTACTTC
>TRBV4-1|TRBJ2-7|-|-|14
CASSHPGLTYEQYF
TGCGCCAGCAGCCACCCGGGTCTTACCTACGAGCAGTACTTC
>TRBV6-5|TRBJ1-1|-|-|13
CASTPGPFTEAFF
TGTGCCAGCACCCCGGGACCTTTCACTGAAGCTTTCTTT
>TRBV19|TRBJ2-2|TRBD1|-|15
CASSSGTGHTGELFF
TGTGCCAGTAGTTCCGGGACAGGGCACACCGGGGAGCTGTTTTTT
>TRBV30|TRBJ1-1|-|once|11
CAWGISTEAFF
TGTGCCTGGGGCATTAGCACTGAAGCTTTCTTT
>TRBV7-2|TRBJ1-3|TRBD1|-|16
CASSLSTGEGGNTIYF
TGTGCCAGCAGCTTATCCACAGGGGAAGGAGGAAACACCATATATTTT
>TRBV10-3|TRBJ2-6|-|-|14
CAISDRTGANVLTF
TGTGCCATCAGTGACCGCACTGGGGCCAACGTCCTGACTTTC